Detailed here is one T cell receptor beta chain. Its antigen remains unidentified. The entry originates in a study of T cell repertoires in cytomegalovirus infection. Across the whole study: CMV infection plus the matching HLA type was flagged by public TCR beta signatures. General study results and limits: Public TCR beta family frequency separated CMV-and-HLA carriers, including in an independent cohort. It was HLA-C-restricted CMV-specific TCR beta clonotypes that dominated the response ex vivo.

From the reads, TCRdb called clonotypes with MiXCR, one entry per CDR3 protein. The sample has roughly 300,000 distinct CDR3 sequences; roughly a quarter are singletons. Trimming stripped 8 bases from V and 1 base from J, with 17 bases between. The length of the CDR3 is 15 residues. CDR1 and CDR2 from the germline V gene are MNHEY and SMNVEV (reference sequence). This TCR was sampled from a human donor in good health (CMV status not recorded). Some clones in this sample may be carry-over from other donors' samples. The sequenced material came from PBMCs. The V call is TRBV27, the J call TRBJ1-1; no reliable D call. CDR3 amino acids: CASEPSGRGNTEAFF. The CDR3 region has the DNA TGTGCCAGCGAACCGAGCGGGCGGGGGAACACTGAAGCTTTCTTT.